The 31 T cell receptor beta chains below were found in one sample sequenced in a study of CD8+CD57+ T cells in acquired aplastic anemia. The sequenced patients had an expansion of CD8+CD57+ cells seen by flow cytometry. TCR beta VDJ combinations and CDR3 sequences were profiled from genomic DNA. TCRdb independently ran MiXCR on the reads; one entry per CDR3 protein. The data contain over 250,000 distinct CDR3 sequences, 50% to 65% of them singletons. The material sequenced was sorted CD4+, CD8+, or CD8+CD57+ T cells (not recorded which) from PBMCs. The receptors shown here come from a human donor with aplastic anemia.

The chain employs TRBV5-1 and TRBJ2-1, with a possible D match to TRBD2 (5 bases). The germline CDR1 and CDR2 sequences are SGHRS and YFSETQ. The CDR3 runs to 11 residues. V was clipped by 3 bases and J by 9 bases, with 7 bases between them. This CDR3 is CASSSAGEQFF. The CDR3 region has the DNA TGCGCCAGCAGCTCCGCGGGTGAGCAGTTCTTC.

The rearrangement joins TRBV10-2 to TRBJ2-1, with D possibly being TRBD2 (5 bases). The germline gives CDR1 WSHSY, CDR2 SAAADI. The CDR3 has 14 amino acids. The V end lost 3 bases, the J end lost 4 bases, and 10 bases lay between the germline ends. CDR3 sequence: CASSEGSGYNEQFF. In DNA form, the CDR3 reads TGCGCCAGCAGTGAAGGGAGCGGTTACAATGAGCAGTTCTTC.

The chain links TRBV15 to TRBJ1-1; D is uncertain. With 11 bases removed from V and 9 bases from J, the gap between germline ends came to 10 bases. The CDR3 spans 9 residues. Germline loops: CDR1 LNHNV, CDR2 YYDKDF (reference sequence). The CDR3 DNA reads as TGTGCCCCGCCTGTGCAAGCTTTCTTT. This translates into CAPPVQAFF. The full variable domain, with the rest looked up from reference TRBV15 and TRBJ1-1, is DAMVIQNPRYQVTQFGKPVTLSCSQTLNHNVMYWYQQKSSQAPKLLFHYYDKDFNNEADTPDNFQSRRPNTSFCFLDIRSPGLGDTAMYLCAPPVQAFFGQGTRLTVV.

This clonotype was seen ten or more times. The V gene is TRBV19, the J gene TRBJ2-3; D remains ambiguous. The CDR3 is 16 residues long. The germline V gene encodes CDR1 LNHDA and CDR2 SQIVND (reference sequence). V gave up 6 bases and J gave up 0 bases, with 16 bases separating them. CDR3 in amino acids: CASRRKGRPSTDTQYF. The DNA of the CDR3 is TGTGCCAGTAGGAGGAAAGGGCGACCTAGCACAGATACGCAGTATTTT.

The CDR3 sequence: CASSRTGTGDEQYF. The CDR3 DNA follows: TGTGCCAGCAGCCGGACCGGGACAGGGGACGAGCAGTACTTC. V and J are TRBV4-2 and TRBJ2-7; 10 bases fit TRBD1. The V and J ends lost 4 bases and 5 bases, in that order; junction bases with no gene match: 5. Germline-derived CDR1 and CDR2 are LGHNA and YNFKEQ. This CDR3 is built from 14 residues.

The chain employs TRBV29-1 and TRBJ1-2, with D possibly TRBD1 on 5 matching bases. The CDR3 extends over 11 amino acids. V lost 7 bases and J lost 7, with 13 bases in between. In germline, CDR1 is SQVTM, CDR2 ANQGSEA. CDR3 sequence reads: CSESQGGGYTF. Here the CDR3 DNA reads TGCAGCGAGAGTCAGGGTGGTGGCTACACCTTC.

The chain joins TRBV7-9 to TRBJ1-6; a weak D match, TRBD1 (6 bases). The CDR3 contains 16 residues. The germline V gene encodes CDR1 SEHNR and CDR2 FQNEAQ (reference sequence). The V end lost 5 bases, the J end lost 4 bases, and 15 bases lay between the germline ends. CDR3 loop: CASSPGVGTYNSPLHF. The CDR3 nucleotides are TGTGCCAGCAGCCCAGGGGTAGGCACTTATAATTCACCCCTCCACTTT.

In its sample, this clonotype was seen many times. The chain carries TRBV5-1 and TRBJ2-1; 8 nucleotides match TRBD1. The CDR3 is made up of 14 amino acids. Unmatched junction bases numbered 8, after V lost 0 bases and J lost 12 bases. Germline V gives CDR1 SGHRS, CDR2 YFSETQ. The CDR3 region has the DNA TGCGCCAGCAGCTTGGCCGGACAGGGTGGGGGGCAGTTCTTC. It yields the protein CASSLAGQGGGQFF.

This clonotype was found a few times. The V and J genes are TRBV10-3 and TRBJ2-7; D gene uncertain. The germline V gene encodes CDR1 ENHRY and CDR2 SYGVKD. Trimming took 10 bases from V and 3 from J, leaving 19 bases between them. This CDR3 region has 14 residues. CDR3 protein: CATQVGDGFYEQYF. The CDR3, as DNA: TGTGCCACCCAGGTGGGTGACGGCTTCTACGAGCAGTACTTC.

This chain links TRBV19 with TRBJ1-5, with D uncertain. CDR3 length equals 14 residues. Trimming shortened V by 7 bases and J by 4 bases, and 14 bases separated the two germline ends. Per the germline V gene, CDR1 is LNHDA and CDR2 is SQIVND (reference sequence). The CDR3 is CASNGGRPNQPQHF. The DNA of the CDR3 is TGTGCCAGTAATGGAGGCAGACCTAATCAGCCCCAGCATTTT.

This clonotype has only one observation. The chain employs TRBV2 and TRBJ2-1; 8 bases map to TRBD2. The CDR3 covers 15 residues. Germline CDR1 is SNHLY and CDR2 is FYNNEI. V trimming: 8 bases; J trimming: 8 bases; junction bases outside the gene matches: 14. Here the CDR3 reads CASLDPGLEIHEQFF. Written as DNA, the CDR3 is TGTGCCAGCCTGGATCCGGGACTAGAGATACATGAGCAGTTCTTC.

Ten or more counts support this clonotype. The chain has TRBV7-6 and TRBJ2-1; TRBD2 matches at 9 bases. The ends lost 2 bases at V and 2 bases at J; junction bases unmatched: 1. The CDR3 has 15 residues. Germline CDR1 and CDR2: SGHVS and FNYEAQ. CDR3 DNA: TGTGCCAGCAGCTTAATAGCGGGGGCCTACAATGAGCAGTTCTTC. It encodes CASSLIAGAYNEQFF.

The sample holds many counts of this clonotype. The V gene is TRBV12-3 or TRBV12-4, the J gene TRBJ1-2; TRBD1 matches 8 bases. The CDR3 has 13 amino acids. V shed 2 bases, J shed 7 bases, and the junction held 3 bases outside the gene matches. This CDR3 reads CASSLSGGFGYTF. CDR3 nucleotides: TGTGCCAGCAGTTTATCAGGGGGCTTTGGCTACACCTTC.

This chain links TRBV12-5 with TRBJ1-1, with D unresolved. The CDR3 consists of 13 residues. V lost 5 bases and J 0 bases, leaving 7 bases between the germline ends. Germline values: CDR1 LGHNT, CDR2 FRNRAP. This CDR3 is CASGVELNTEAFF. Here the CDR3 DNA reads TGTGCTAGTGGTGTTGAACTGAACACTGAAGCTTTCTTT.

This clonotype showed up just a few times. The chain links TRBV7-9 to TRBJ2-7, with TRBD2 identical over 8 bases. This CDR3 region has 15 residues. The V gene's germline CDR1 is SEHNR and CDR2 FQNEAQ (reference sequence). The ends lost 7 bases at V and 6 bases at J; junction bases unmatched: 14. As DNA, the CDR3 is TGTGCCAGCAAACCCCGCGGGAGGCTTAACGGCGAGCAGTACTTC. It is translated as CASKPRGRLNGEQYF.

Comments on this clonotype: This could be a read error, since a much larger clone is one nucleotide away. V and J are TRBV6-5 and TRBJ2-1, with D perhaps matching TRBD2 (6 bases). CDR3 size: 16 residues. Germline V gene data show CDR1 as MNHEY and CDR2 as SVGAGI. This chain's CDR3 is CASSDSNPGLYNEQFF. CDR3 coding DNA: TGTGCCAGCAGTGACTCTAATCCGGGACTCTACAATGAGCAGTTCTTC.

The chain recombines TRBV6-1 with TRBJ2-1, with 10 bases matching TRBD1. CDR1 and CDR2 (germline): MNHNS, SASEGT. The CDR3 has 17 amino acids. Trimming at V came to 4 bases and at J to 6 bases, leaving 12 bases not matched to a gene. The CDR3 region is CASSGVLGQGILNEQFF. In nucleotides, the CDR3 is TGTGCCAGCAGTGGGGTCTTGGGACAGGGGATTCTCAATGAGCAGTTCTTC.

This clonotype was detected many times. The chain combines TRBV6-5 with TRBJ2-7, with D unresolved. V was pared by 0 bases and J by 3 bases, with 12 bases between. There are 15 residues in the CDR3. Per germline, CDR1 MNHEY and CDR2 SVGAGI. The chain's CDR3 is CASSYSPGRGYEQYF. CDR3 nucleotide sequence: TGTGCCAGCAGTTACTCTCCGGGTAGAGGCTACGAGCAGTACTTC.

The chain is built from TRBV10-3 and TRBJ1-6; possible D gene TRBD1, 6 bases. Trimming removed 3 bases from V and 7 bases from J, with 22 bases in between. The V gene's germline CDR1 is ENHRY and CDR2 SYGVKD. This CDR3 comprises 18 residues. The CDR3 protein is CAISDSKRGGAPNSPLHF. CDR3 in DNA: TGTGCCATCAGTGACTCAAAGCGGGGGGGCGCACCCAATTCACCCCTCCACTTT.

This clonotype has only a few counts. The gene calls are TRBV3-1 and TRBJ2-1, with 15 positions matching TRBD2. Trimming cost V 5 bases and J 9 bases; bases outside gene matches: 20. Germline V lookup: CDR1 LGHDT, CDR2 YNNKEL (reference sequence). The CDR3 consists of 20 residues. DNA of the CDR3: TGTGCCAGCAGCTCAAATTTTGGACTAGCGGGGGGGACAAAATGGGGTGAGCAGTTCTTC. Encoded protein: CASSSNFGLAGGTKWGEQFF.

The J gene is TRBJ1-2, the V gene TRBV9; D is uncertain. V gave up 4 bases and J gave up 2 bases, with 12 bases separating them. The CDR3 sequence is 14 residues long. Germline V CDR1 and CDR2: SGDLS, YYNGEE. This CDR3 is CASSSRAVNYGYTF. CDR3 DNA sequence: TGTGCCAGCAGCTCCCGGGCCGTGAACTATGGCTACACCTTC.

This chain connects TRBV20-1 to TRBJ1-1; D unclear. With 0 bases removed from V and 11 bases from J, the gap between germline ends came to 7 bases. The CDR3 totals 10 residues. Per the germline V gene, CDR1 is DFQATT and CDR2 is SNEGSKA (reference sequence). The CDR3 bases are TGCAGTGCTAGAGATGGACCGGCTTTCTTT. Residues: CSARDGPAFF.

The genes are TRBV20-1 and TRBJ2-1; TRBD2 agrees at 7 bases. CDR1 and CDR2 from the germline V gene are DFQATT and SNEGSKA (reference sequence). This CDR3 region has 12 residues. CDR3 bases: TGCAGAGGGGAGGGGACGAGCAATGAGCAGTTCTTC. It is translated as CRGEGTSNEQFF.

The rearrangement uses TRBV29-1 and TRBJ1-2, with unresolved D. This CDR3 comprises 11 residues. Germline values: CDR1 SQVTM, CDR2 ANQGSEA. Trimming stripped 1 base from V and 6 bases from J, with 6 bases between. CDR3 sequence: CSVEGGDGYTF. As DNA, the CDR3 is TGCAGCGTTGAAGGGGGAGATGGCTACACCTTC. Drawing the rest from reference TRBV29-1 and TRBJ1-2, the complete variable domain is SAVISQKPSRDICQRGTSLTIQCQVDSQVTMMFWYRQQPGQSLTLIATANQGSEATYESGFVIDKFPISRPNLTFSTLTVSNMSPEDSSIYLCSVEGGDGYTFGSGTRLTVV.

This clonotype showed up many times. The rearrangement joins TRBV12-3 or TRBV12-4 to TRBJ2-7, with 9 bases fitting TRBD1. The CDR3 spans 12 residues. V lost 5 bases, J lost 7 bases, and 3 bases stayed unmatched. CDR3 in DNA: TGTGCCAGCAGTGAAGGGACAGGGGAGCAGTACTTC. Its translation is CASSEGTGEQYF.

V and J are TRBV7-8 and TRBJ1-6; D not resolved. This CDR3 region has 14 residues. V was clipped by 1 base and J by 5 bases, with 6 bases between them. Germline loops: CDR1 SGHVS, CDR2 FQNEAQ. The CDR3 loop reads CASSLVLNNSPLHF. The CDR3 DNA reads as TGTGCCAGCAGCTTAGTGCTGAATAATTCACCCCTCCACTTT. Full variable domain (missing parts from reference TRBV7-8 and TRBJ1-6): GAGVSQSPRYKVAKRGQDVALRCDPISGHVSLFWYQQALGQGPEFLTYFQNEAQLDKSGLPSDRFFAERPEGSVSTLKIQRTQQEDSAVYLCASSLVLNNSPLHFGNGTRLTVT.

The chain uses TRBV11-2 and TRBJ2-7; 9 bases match TRBD1. The germline CDR1 and CDR2 sequences are SGHAT and FQNNGV. The CDR3 has 15 residues. After removal of 4 bases from V and 7 bases from J, the junction contained 11 bases not matched to a gene. CDR3 sequence reads: CASSSPGQGNREQYF. For the CDR3, the DNA is TGTGCCAGCAGCTCCCCGGGACAGGGAAACCGAGAGCAGTACTTC. Variable domain in full (rest from reference TRBV11-2 and TRBJ2-7): EAGVAQSPRYKIIEKRQSVAFWCNPISGHATLYWYQQILGQGPKLLIQFQNNGVVDDSQLPKDRFSAERLKGVDSTLKIQPAKLEDSAVYLCASSSPGQGNREQYFGPGTRLTVT.

The V gene is TRBV25-1, the J gene TRBJ2-1; a possible D gene is TRBD2 (5 bases). In germline, CDR1 is MGHDK, CDR2 SYGVNS. The CDR3 has 14 residues. Trimming removed 3 bases at V and 9 bases at J, with 15 bases between. Written as DNA, the CDR3 is TGTGCCAGCAGTGATGAAGTGACGAGGGTTGAGCAGTTCTTC. Translated: CASSDEVTRVEQFF.

About this clonotype itself: This CDR3 fails to terminate in the conserved phenylalanine or tryptophan, so it likely reflects a read error. The chain is built from TRBV24-1 and TRBJ1-1; 9 bases are a match to TRBD1. Germline loops: CDR1 KGHDR, CDR2 SFDVKD. CDR3 length: 15 residues. The CDR3 protein is CATSDSRQGDTEAFL. The DNA of the CDR3 is TGTGCCACCAGTGATTCGAGACAGGGGGACACTGAGGCTTTCCTT.

A remark on this clonotype: An end of the junction differs from the germline gene, which may be a read error. The V gene is TRBV7-2, the J gene TRBJ2-1; possibly TRBD2 for D (5 bases). The CDR3 sequence is 14 residues long. CDR1 and CDR2 from the germline V gene are SGHTA and FQGNSA. The chain's CDR3 is CASSRGGASNEQLF. The DNA of the CDR3 is TGTGCCAGCAGCCGTGGAGGTGCAAGCAATGAGCAGCTCTTC.

The chain couples TRBV24-1 to TRBJ2-7, with a weak D call TRBD1 (7 bases). The CDR3 covers 14 residues. The V gene's germline CDR1 is KGHDR and CDR2 SFDVKD. V was clipped by 4 bases and J by 12 bases, with 21 bases between them. CDR3 bases: TGTGCCACCAGTGAAGCAGGGGGGAACTACGCGCGGTACTTC. It is translated as CATSEAGGNYARYF.